This TCR beta chain was sequenced for a study of T cell responses to AZD1222 COVID-19 vaccine. V was cut by 2 bases and J by 6 bases, with 8 bases left in between. CDR3 length: 13 amino acids. Germline assignment: CDR1 MNHEY and CDR2 SMNVEV (reference sequence). Sequencing was performed with immunoSEQ multiplex PCR; in TCRdb, only in-frame clones are kept and a portion is missing. The sample includes 75,000 to 95,000 clones, 75% to 95% of them seen just once. The starting material was peripheral blood, obtained 28 days after the second AZD1222 dose. V and J are TRBV27 and TRBJ1-5; no definite D call. The TCR sequence derives from an adult who received the AZD1222 COVID-19 vaccine. CDR3 nucleotide sequence: TGTGCCAGCAGTTTAAAGGCTTTTCAGCCCCAGCATTTT. Its translation is CASSLKAFQPQHF.